These 25 T cell receptor beta chains were all obtained from the same sample, sequenced in a study of cytomegalovirus exposure and HLA in healthy donors. Vbeta (60) and Jbeta (13) primers were used in the PCR. Assay used: immunoSEQ multiplex PCR; TCRdb lists only in-frame clones, some missing. The table records hundreds of thousands of clones, around 80% of them present only once. Sequenced: PBMCs. These receptors were taken from a woman aged 40-49 years in good health and CMV-seronegative.

This clone has just a few counts. The CDR3 here is CASRSTGAGTGELFF. CDR3 DNA: TGTGCCAGTCGATCGACAGGGGCTGGGACCGGGGAGCTGTTTTTT. This chain connects TRBV6-5 to TRBJ2-2; 8 positions agree with TRBD1. The V gene's germline CDR1 is MNHEY and CDR2 SVGAGI. The length of the CDR3 is 15 residues. The junction had 11 bases not matched to a gene; V was cut back by 9 bases and J by 5 bases.

The chain employs TRBV29-1 and TRBJ1-2; D might be TRBD1 (5 bases). CDR1 and CDR2 (germline): SQVTM, ANQGSEA. The CDR3 runs to 12 residues. Trimming took 7 bases from V and 4 from J, leaving 13 bases between them. As DNA, the CDR3 is TGCAGCGCTAGGGGCTGGGGCTATGGCTACACCTTC. It yields the protein CSARGWGYGYTF.

This clone has a single count. The rearrangement links TRBV16 to TRBJ1-1; no clear D. CDR3 size: 16 residues. V lost 2 bases to trimming and J lost 3 bases, with 16 bases between them. Germline V gene sequence: CDR1 KGHSY, CDR2 FQNENV. CDR3 in amino acids: CASSQPYRSRDTEAFF. The CDR3 DNA reads TGTGCCAGCAGCCAACCGTATAGATCTCGGGACACTGAAGCTTTCTTT.

V gene TRBV2 combines with J gene TRBJ2-7; no firm D call. Trimming left V 6 bases short and J 6 bases short, with 6 bases between. The CDR3 loop spans 10 amino acids. CDR1 SNHLY and CDR2 FYNNEI come from the germline V gene. The CDR3, as DNA: TGTGCCAGCAGGGTAGCCGAGCAGTACTTC. It is translated as CASRVAEQYF.

The chain has TRBV2 and TRBJ2-2, with 10 bases fitting TRBD2. The CDR3 is 15 residues long. Germline CDR1 SNHLY, CDR2 FYNNEI. Trimming took 7 bases from V and 8 from J; bases not matched to a gene: 10. CDR3 coding DNA: TGTGCCAGCATGGGGCTAGCGGGGGTGTCAGGGGAGCTGTTTTTT. Protein sequence: CASMGLAGVSGELFF.

The chain joins TRBV6-6 to TRBJ1-1; tentatively, D is TRBD1 (5 bases). Per germline, CDR1 MNHNY and CDR2 SVGAGI (reference sequence). The CDR3 sequence is 13 residues long. V was trimmed by 2 bases and J by 5 bases, leaving 9 bases between them. The CDR3 sequence is CASSYAGRTEAFF. In nucleotides, the CDR3 is TGTGCCAGCAGTTACGCAGGGCGGACTGAAGCTTTCTTT.

This clone turned up a few times. This chain connects TRBV19 to TRBJ2-7; 7 positions agree with TRBD1. Unmatched junction bases numbered 5, after V lost 3 bases and J lost 6 bases. This CDR3 has 13 amino acids. The germline gives CDR1 LNHDA, CDR2 SQIVND (reference sequence). In DNA, the CDR3 is TGTGCCAGTAGTATTGTTACAGGGGCCGAGCAGTACTTC. This translates into CASSIVTGAEQYF. The variable domain in full, with the rest retrieved from reference TRBV19 and TRBJ2-7, is DGGITQSPKYLFRKEGQNVTLSCEQNLNHDAMYWYRQDPGQGLRLIYYSQIVNDFQKGDIAEGYSVSREKKESFPLTVTSAQKNPTAFYLCASSIVTGAEQYFGPGTRLTVT.

The rearrangement links TRBV7-8 to TRBJ2-1, with TRBD1 matching 7 bases. This CDR3 is 16 amino acids long. V was pared by 7 bases and J by 6 bases, with 15 bases of the junction left unmatched. Germline V gene lookup returns CDR1 SGHVS and CDR2 FQNEAQ. CDR3 sequence (DNA): TGTGCCAGCAACGACCCCCTGGGACAGAGTTTCAATGAGCAGTTCTTC. This codes for CASNDPLGQSFNEQFF.

The chain employs TRBV6-1 and TRBJ2-5; 10 bases agree with TRBD1. The J call may be in error: the DNA end matches TRBJ2-7 better. The CDR3 sequence is 14 residues long. CDR1 is MNHNS, CDR2 SASEGT, per germline. The DNA for the CDR3 is TGTGCCACCTCCCCGGGACAGGGGTATTACGAGCAGTACTTC. Translated, it gives CATSPGQGYYEQYF.

The chain recombines TRBV13 with TRBJ1-2; tentatively, D is TRBD1 (5 bases). This CDR3 comprises 16 residues. V shed 2 bases and J shed 1 base, with 14 bases lying between them. The germline V gene has CDR1 PRHDT and CDR2 FYEKMQ (reference sequence). CDR3 DNA sequence: TGTGCCAGCAGCTTACGCCAGGGAGGATTTAACTATGGCTACACCTTC. Residues: CASSLRQGGFNYGYTF.

CDR3 sequence: CASSEAGRSGNTIYF. For the CDR3, the DNA is TGTGCCAGCAGTGAAGCTGGCAGATCTGGAAACACCATATATTTT. V gene TRBV6-1 combines with J gene TRBJ1-3, with D hard to call. The CDR3 contains 15 residues. V lost 0 bases and J lost 1, with 7 bases in between. Germline lookup yields CDR1 MNHNS and CDR2 SASEGT.

This clone was observed a single time. The chain is built from TRBV30 and TRBJ2-2; 14 nucleotides agree with TRBD2. The length of the CDR3 is 19 residues. Germline CDR1 reads GTSNPN; CDR2 reads SVGIG (reference sequence). The V segment lost 3 bases and the J segment 2 bases; nucleotides outside the gene matches: 11. This chain's CDR3 is CAWSNRGTSGGENTGELFF. CDR3 coding DNA: TGTGCCTGGAGCAACCGGGGGACTAGCGGGGGAGAAAACACCGGGGAGCTGTTTTTT.

This chain connects TRBV7-8 to TRBJ1-4; 8 nucleotides match TRBD1. The V gene's germline CDR1 is SGHVS and CDR2 FQNEAQ. After removal of 5 bases from V and 6 bases from J, the junction contained 8 bases not matched to a gene. The CDR3 has 15 residues. The CDR3 region is CASSLQGAYDEKLFF. The CDR3 DNA reads TGTGCCAGCAGCCTTCAGGGGGCGTACGATGAAAAACTGTTTTTT. The whole variable domain, remainder taken from reference TRBV7-8 and TRBJ1-4, is GAGVSQSPRYKVAKRGQDVALRCDPISGHVSLFWYQQALGQGPEFLTYFQNEAQLDKSGLPSDRFFAERPEGSVSTLKIQRTQQEDSAVYLCASSLQGAYDEKLFFGSGTQLSVL.

This chain connects TRBV27 to TRBJ1-5; D gene ambiguous. Looked up from germline, CDR1 is MNHEY and CDR2 is SMNVEV (reference sequence). V gave up 5 bases and J gave up 1 base, with 6 bases separating them. This CDR3 is 13 amino acids long. This CDR3 is CASSIQSNQPQHF. The DNA for the CDR3 is TGTGCCAGCAGTATACAGAGCAATCAGCCCCAGCATTTT.

The chain links TRBV10-3 to TRBJ1-1, with 8 bases aligning to TRBD1. The J segment lost 3 bases and the V segment lost 5 bases, leaving 5 bases of the junction unmatched. The germline CDR1 and CDR2 sequences are ENHRY and SYGVKD. This CDR3 contains 14 residues. CDR3 residues: CAISSGGSDTEAFF. CDR3 coding DNA: TGTGCCATCAGTTCAGGGGGCTCGGACACTGAAGCTTTCTTT.

The V and J genes are TRBV7-6 and TRBJ1-3; TRBD1 matches at 8 bases. V was pared by 0 bases and J by 7 bases, with 5 bases of the junction left unmatched. Germline values: CDR1 SGHVS, CDR2 FNYEAQ. CDR3 length: 15 residues. The DNA for the CDR3 is TGTGCCAGCAGCTTAGCGCCCCAGGGGGCTAACACCATATATTTT. This gives the protein CASSLAPQGANTIYF.

The chain joins TRBV5-1 to TRBJ2-1; weak D call: TRBD1 (5 bases). CDR3 length: 14 residues. Trimming pared 0 bases from V and 2 bases from J, leaving 6 bases between. Germline lookup yields CDR1 SGHRS and CDR2 YFSETQ. Here the CDR3 reads CASSLDRTYNEQFF. The CDR3 DNA sequence: TGCGCCAGCAGCTTGGACAGGACCTACAATGAGCAGTTCTTC.

V and J are TRBV30 and TRBJ1-5, with a tentative D call TRBD1 (5 bases). CDR1 is GTSNPN, CDR2 SVGIG, per germline (reference sequence). Trimming took off 2 bases at V and 7 bases at J, with 12 bases between the two ends. The CDR3 length is 13 residues. For the CDR3, the DNA is TGTGCCTGGAGTTGGGGGGTGGACCAGCCCCAGCATTTT. Translated: CAWSWGVDQPQHF.

This clone is a singleton in its sample. This chain links TRBV14 with TRBJ2-3, with a weak D call TRBD2 (5 bases). V lost 3 bases to trimming and J lost 0 bases, with 13 bases between them. CDR1 is SGHDN, CDR2 FVKESK, per germline. The CDR3 consists of 16 residues. The CDR3 DNA reads as TGTGCCAGCAGCCAGGGAGTCCTCTCTAGCACAGATACGCAGTATTTT. Its translation: CASSQGVLSSTDTQYF.

There are a few counts of this clone. A junction boundary mismatches the germline segment, possibly from a read error. The J gene is TRBJ1-1, the V gene TRBV5-5; TRBD1 aligns across 8 bases. The V gene's germline CDR1 is SGHKS and CDR2 YYEKEE (reference sequence). CDR3 length: 14 amino acids. The CDR3 region is CASRLGQVNTEAFF. The CDR3 coding sequence is TGTGCCAGCAGATTGGGACAGGTGAACACTGAAGCTTTCTTT.

The chain has TRBV15 and TRBJ1-5; 11 nucleotides match TRBD1. J lost 6 bases, V lost 4 bases, and 8 bases had no gene match. Germline V CDR1 and CDR2: LNHNV, YYDKDF (reference sequence). CDR3 length: 16 residues. The CDR3 region is CATSIDRDRGFQPQHF. The CDR3 DNA reads TGTGCCACCAGCATCGACCGGGACAGGGGGTTTCAGCCCCAGCATTTT.

The rearrangement joins TRBV5-1 to TRBJ2-2; D may be TRBD1 (6 bases). V lost 4 bases and J lost 3, with 13 bases in between. Germline V gene sequence: CDR1 SGHRS, CDR2 YFSETQ. The CDR3 has 15 amino acids. The CDR3 DNA sequence: TGCGCCAGCAGCACAACAGGGTTCGACACCGGGGAGCTGTTTTTT. It encodes CASSTTGFDTGELFF. The full variable domain, in which reference TRBV5-1 and TRBJ2-2 provide the parts outside the CDR3, is KAGVTQTPRYLIKTRGQQVTLSCSPISGHRSVSWYQQTPGQGLQFLFEYFSETQRNKGNFPGRFSGRQFSNSRSEMNVSTLELGDSALYLCASSTTGFDTGELFFGEGSRLTVL.

The J gene is TRBJ2-7, the V gene TRBV10-1, with D possibly being TRBD1 (6 bases). The CDR3 runs 13 residues. In germline, CDR1 is WNHNN, CDR2 SYGVQD (reference sequence). Trimming pared 6 bases from V and 2 bases from J, leaving 11 bases between. CDR3 sequence (DNA): TGCGCCAGCAGCCAAGGACAGACCTACGAGCAGTACTTC. It is translated as CASSQGQTYEQYF.

J is TRBJ1-1 and V is TRBV6-6; 7 nucleotides agree with TRBD1. With V trimmed by 7 bases and J by 0 bases, 8 bases remained unmatched. CDR1 is MNHNY, CDR2 SVGAGI, per germline (reference sequence). CDR3 length equals 15 residues. CDR3 bases: TGTGCCAGCAATCCGGGACAGCACATGAACACTGAAGCTTTCTTT. It yields the protein CASNPGQHMNTEAFF.

The V gene is TRBV11-2, the J gene TRBJ2-7; 9 bases line up with TRBD1. The CDR3 contains 16 residues. The germline gives CDR1 SGHAT, CDR2 FQNNGV. The V and J ends lost 5 bases and 3 bases, in that order; junction bases with no gene match: 11. CDR3 in DNA: TGTGCCAGCAGCATAAACAGGGGGCTGACCTACTACGAGCAGTACTTC. Residues: CASSINRGLTYYEQYF.